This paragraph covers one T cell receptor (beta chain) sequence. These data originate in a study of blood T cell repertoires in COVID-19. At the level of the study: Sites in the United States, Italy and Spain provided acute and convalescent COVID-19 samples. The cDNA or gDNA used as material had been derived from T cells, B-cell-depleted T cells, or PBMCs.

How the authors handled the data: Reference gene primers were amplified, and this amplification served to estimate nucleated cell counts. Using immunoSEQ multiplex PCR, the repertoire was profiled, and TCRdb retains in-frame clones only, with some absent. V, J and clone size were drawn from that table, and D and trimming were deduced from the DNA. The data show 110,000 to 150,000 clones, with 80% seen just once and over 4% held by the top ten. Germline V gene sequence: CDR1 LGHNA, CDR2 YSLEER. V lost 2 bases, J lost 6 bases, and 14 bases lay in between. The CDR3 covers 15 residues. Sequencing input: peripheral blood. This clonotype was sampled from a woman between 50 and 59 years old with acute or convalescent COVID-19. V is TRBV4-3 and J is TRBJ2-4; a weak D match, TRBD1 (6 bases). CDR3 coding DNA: TGCGCCAGCAGCCAAAATGTGGGGGCAGGAAACATTCAGTACTTC. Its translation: CASSQNVGAGNIQYF.